The rows below give T cell receptor beta chains drawn from one sample of a study of OX40 agonist ivuxolimab in advanced cancers. The repertoire was sequenced with immunoSEQ multiplex PCR; TCRdb's copy has only in-frame clones and lacks some. The sample lists about 12,000 clones, approximately 80% occurring once. Sequencing used CD4+ or CD8+ T cells sorted from blood, obtained in a trial of the OX40 agonist ivuxolimab. The source is an adult with an advanced solid tumor such as melanoma, head and neck, liver or kidney cancer. Each CDR3 is given with its conserved first and last residue. A D gene is named only where the DNA matches it firmly. Clone size is shown for a subset of rows, as once, few, many or a class of expanded clone.

>TRBV10-1|15|TRBJ2-1|TRBD1|.
TGCGCCAGCAGTGGGGAATGGACAGGGCAGAATGAGCAGTTCTTC
CASSGEWTGQNEQFF
>TRBV7-9|13|TRBJ2-7|.|.
TGTGCCAGCAGCTTAATGCCAAGGGACGAGCAGTACTTC
CASSLMPRDEQYF
>TRBV19|15|TRBJ2-7|.|.
TGTGCCAGTAGTATCGGCCAGGGCAGGACCTACGAGCAGTACTTC
CASSIGQGRTYEQYF
>TRBV5-6|15|TRBJ2-1|.|.
TGTGCCAGCAGCTCCCCCCTCGAGCTGCAAAATGAGCAGTTCTTC
CASSSPLELQNEQFF
>TRBV19|15|TRBJ2-7|TRBD2|.
TGTGCCAGTAGTATAGCGCTAGCGGGGGCCTACGAGCAGTACTTC
CASSIALAGAYEQYF
>TRBV7-6|16|TRBJ1-1|TRBD1|.
TGTGCCTCAACACCGGGACAGATTCCCCTGAACACTGAAGCTTTCTTT
CASTPGQIPLNTEAFF
>TRBV9|14|TRBJ2-2|.|.
TGTGCCAGCAGCGCCTTGTCTAACACCGGGGAGCTGTTTTTT
CASSALSNTGELFF
>TRBV5-1|15|TRBJ2-7|TRBD2|.
TGCGCCAGCAGCTTGCGAACTAGCGGGTTCTACGAGCAGTACTTC
CASSLRTSGFYEQYF
>TRBV30|12|TRBJ2-3|.|.
TGTGCCTGGGCAGGGGGGACAGATACGCAGTATTTT
CAWAGGTDTQYF
>TRBV5-1|15|TRBJ2-2|.|medium-sized
TGCGCCAGCAGCTTAGGACAGAGTTACACCGGGGAGCTGTTTTTT
CASSLGQSYTGELFF
>TRBV7-9|15|TRBJ2-1|TRBD2|.
TGTGCCAGCAGCTTAAAGGCGGGAGGGCGCAATGAGCAGTTCTTC
CASSLKAGGRNEQFF
>TRBV13|12|TRBJ2-1|.|.
TGTGCCAGCAGCCGCAACGGGGATGAGCAGTTCTTC
CASSRNGDEQFF
>TRBV19|15|TRBJ2-7|.|.
TGTGCCAGTAGTACTTCACAGGGGGGGCCCTACGAGCAGTACTTC
CASSTSQGGPYEQYF
>TRBV5-1|13|TRBJ2-7|.|.
TGTGCCAGCAGCTTTAAGCGGACCTACGAGCAGTACTTC
CASSFKRTYEQYF
>TRBV2|14|TRBJ2-2|.|.
TGTGCCAGCAGATCATCACCGAACACCGGGGAGCTGTTTTTT
CASRSSPNTGELFF
>TRBV11-2|11|TRBJ1-2|.|.
TGTGCCAGCAGTCGGGACTATGGCTACACCTTC
CASSRDYGYTF
>TRBV28|15|TRBJ2-7|.|.
TGTGCCAGCAGTAGCCTCGGGGAGTCCTCCTACGAGCAGTACTTC
CASSSLGESSYEQYF
>TRBV7-2|15|TRBJ2-7|TRBD2|.
TGTGCCAGCAGCTTAGGGCTAGCGGAGACCTACGAGCAGTACTTC
CASSLGLAETYEQYF
>TRBV7-9|15|TRBJ2-1|TRBD2|once
TGTGCCAGCAGCTCTCCCATAGCGGGGAACAATGAGCAGTTCTTC
CASSSPIAGNNEQFF
>TRBV6-1|14|TRBJ2-7|.|.
TGTGCCAGCAGCGTCGGGGGCAGCTCCTACGAGCAGTACTTC
CASSVGGSSYEQYF
>TRBV7-7|16|TRBJ2-2|TRBD1|.
TGTGCCAGCAGCTTAGTTGGGACAGGGGACCCCGGGGAGCTGTTTTTT
CASSLVGTGDPGELFF
>TRBV19|15|TRBJ1-1|.|.
TGTGCCAGTAGTATTGGTCCGCGGGAGGACACTGAAGCTTTCTTT
CASSIGPREDTEAFF
>TRBV27|15|TRBJ2-7|.|.
TGTGCCAGCAGTTTCCAAAACAGGGCGAATTACGAGCAGTACTTC
CASSFQNRANYEQYF
>TRBV2|12|TRBJ2-5|.|.
TGTGCCAGCGACCCCCTCAGGGAGACCCAGTACTTC
CASDPLRETQYF
>TRBV9|15|TRBJ2-7|TRBD1|.
TGTGCCAGCAGCGTAAGCCAGGGGGCACGCTACGAGCAGTACTTC
CASSVSQGARYEQYF
>TRBV7-2|13|TRBJ2-4|.|.
TGTGCCAGCAGCTTAGGAGAGGGGGACATCTCAGGGTTC
CASSLGEGDISGF
>TRBV2|13|TRBJ2-6|.|.
TGTGCCAGCAGTGCGGCAGGGGCCAACGTCCTGACTTTC
CASSAAGANVLTF
>TRBV29-1|14|TRBJ1-1|.|.
TGCAGCGTTGTTCTCGAGACATCGTACACTGAAGCTTTCTTT
CSVVLETSYTEAFF
>TRBV28|16|TRBJ2-3|TRBD1|.
TGTGCCAGCAGAGTCACCGGGACAGGGAGCACAGATACGCAGTATTTT
CASRVTGTGSTDTQYF
>TRBV7-2|17|TRBJ2-6|.|.
TGTGCCAGCAGCCCCATTGTTCGACAAAGTCGGGCCAACGTCCTGACTTTC
CASSPIVRQSRANVLTF
>TRBV21-1|19|TRBJ1-6|.|few
TGTGCCAGCAGCAAAAGGTGGCGGCCTTATGGGTCCTATAATTCACCCCTCCACTTT
CASSKRWRPYGSYNSPLHF
>TRBV7-2|14|TRBJ1-4|.|.
TGTGCCAGCAGCTTATGGGGGGAGAATGAAAAACTGTTTTTT
CASSLWGENEKLFF
>TRBV6-4|14|TRBJ1-4|.|once
TGTGCCAGCAGTTATGGCGAGACTAATGAAAAACTGTTTTTT
CASSYGETNEKLFF
>TRBV4-3|17|TRBJ2-2|TRBD2|.
TGCGCCAGCAGCCAAGATTGGAGCGGGAGAGCCACCGGGGAGCTGTTTTTT
CASSQDWSGRATGELFF
>TRBV7-2|14|TRBJ2-1|.|.
TGTGCCAGCAGCGAAAGGGGTATGGAATCGTACCAGTTCTTC
CASSERGMESYQFF
>TRBV15|16|TRBJ2-2|TRBD2|.
TGTGCCACCAGCACCAAGGGACTAGCGAACACCGGGGAGCTGTTTTTT
CATSTKGLANTGELFF
>TRBV19|13|TRBJ1-1|.|.
TGTGCCAGTTCGAGGGCTCGGAACACTGAAGCTTTCTTT
CASSRARNTEAFF
>TRBV7-9|15|TRBJ2-5|TRBD1|.
TGTGCCAGCAGCCTTCCGGGACAGGGGATGGAGACCCAGTACTTC
CASSLPGQGMETQYF
>TRBV28|19|TRBJ2-6|TRBD1|.
TGTGCCAGCAGTTTTTGGGAGACAGGGGAGCTCTCCGGGGCCAACGTCCTGACTTTC
CASSFWETGELSGANVLTF
>TRBV28|16|TRBJ2-1|TRBD2|.
TGTGCCAGCAGTTCTAGGACTAGCGGAGGATACAATGAGCAGTTCTTC
CASSSRTSGGYNEQFF
>TRBV6-5|14|TRBJ2-7|.|.
TGTGCCAGCAGTTACGGAGACTCCTCCTACGAGCAGTACTTC
CASSYGDSSYEQYF
>TRBV2|15|TRBJ2-1|TRBD2|.
TGTGCCAGCAGTGAAGTAGCGGGGGGGCCCAATGAGCAGTTCTTC
CASSEVAGGPNEQFF